This T cell receptor beta chain stems from a study of post-analysis software for immune sequencing data. Overall study context: Clinical courses comprised relapsing-remitting, secondary progressive and progressive-relapsing multiple sclerosis. Study results and limitations: Controls showed lower frequencies than patients for several TRBV segments, and TRBV5-6, TRBV5-1 and TRBV20-1 were among these. Batch-mates among the samples co-clustered strongly by F measure. When compared against controls, multiple sclerosis patients showed significantly lower normalized Chao1 diversity.

The germline CDR1 and CDR2 sequences are SGHDT and YYEEEE. The CDR3 totals 18 residues. V lost 4 bases to trimming and J lost 6 bases, with 29 bases between them. TCR beta cDNA libraries included unique molecular identifiers. TCRdb redid the calling of the PCR reads with MiXCR, one entry per CDR3 protein. The sample has hundreds of thousands of distinct CDR3 sequences; over 45% are singletons. A word on this clonotype: The antigen is not known.

The chain couples TRBV5-6 to TRBJ2-7, with D possibly being TRBD1 or TRBD2 (5 bases each). This clonotype was obtained from a girl aged 2 to 9 with multiple sclerosis. Specimen: blood. The CDR3 nucleotides read TGTGCCAGCAGCAAAATTGATTGGGGGTTGGTCCTTGGGAGCGAGCAGTACTTC. Its protein product is CASSKIDWGLVLGSEQYF.